This T cell receptor (beta chain) was sequenced in a study of blood T cell repertoires in COVID-19. Study at large: The analysed material was cDNA or gDNA that came from T cells, B-cell-depleted T cells, or PBMCs.

The CDR3 contains 14 residues. In germline, CDR1 is SEHNR, CDR2 FQNEAQ (reference sequence). The germline V and J ends were trimmed by 5 bases and 2 bases, with 10 bases remaining between them. This study enrolled people aged about 18 to 90 from 24 US geographic areas. This clone was seen just once. As originally analysed: Reference gene primers were amplified, and this amplification served to estimate nucleated cell counts. TCRdb's copy holds only in-frame clones and misses some; the assay was immunoSEQ multiplex PCR. Clone size and V and J calls were adopted from that table, with D and trimming inferred from the DNA. The sample lists under 200,000 clones, about 84% occurring once.

The specimen sequenced was PBMCs or T cells enriched from blood (not recorded which). The chain employs TRBV7-9 and TRBJ2-1; maybe TRBD1 (5 bases). The clonotype comes from a woman in her forties with acute COVID-19. The CDR3 nucleotides are TGTGCCAGCAGCCCAACAGGCGCCTACAATGAGCAGTTCTTC. Its translation is CASSPTGAYNEQFF.